This T cell receptor (beta chain) was observed in a study of blood T cell repertoires in COVID-19. Turning to the study itself: Sites across the United States, Italy and Spain contributed samples from acute and convalescent COVID-19. PBMCs, B-cell-depleted T cells, or T cells were the source of the cDNA or gDNA that made up the material.

The CDR3 is 15 amino acids. Trimming took off 5 bases at V and 3 bases at J, with 13 bases between the two ends. The germline V gene has CDR1 SGHTA and CDR2 FQGNSA. Methods used by the authors: Amplified reference gene primers provided the basis for estimating nucleated cell counts. TCRdb keeps only in-frame clones here, not all; method: immunoSEQ multiplex PCR. That table furnishes V, J and clone size, whereas the DNA furnished D and trimming. The table records more than 200,000 clones, around 84% of them present only once. This receptor was identified in a man aged 60 to 75 with acute or convalescent COVID-19. Material: peripheral blood. J is TRBJ2-2 and V is TRBV7-2; D is perhaps TRBD2 (5 bases). As DNA, the CDR3 is TGTGCCAGCAGCATCCTAGGACTGCACACCGGGGAGCTGTTTTTT. Translated: CASSILGLHTGELFF.